These 3 T cell receptor beta chains were sequenced from one sample in a study of blood T cell repertoires in COVID-19. The protocol was immunoSEQ multiplex PCR, while the TCRdb copy is restricted to in-frame clones and leaves out a portion. The sample has under 150,000 clones, about 88% seen once. Material for sequencing was PBMCs or T cells enriched from blood (not recorded which). Receptors originate from a woman between 45 and 60 years old who had recovered from COVID-19.

The chain employs TRBV3-1 (or the pseudogene TRBV3-2) and TRBJ1-2; D is undetermined. The CDR3 extends over 15 amino acids. Germline V lookup: CDR1 LGHDT, CDR2 YNNKEL (reference sequence). V shed 4 bases and J shed 7 bases, with 19 bases lying between them. CDR3 amino acids: CASSRNRARLGGYTF. The CDR3 DNA reads as TGTGCCAGCAGCCGAAACCGAGCCCGACTTGGTGGCTACACCTTC.

The chain employs TRBV7-8 and TRBJ1-2; 7 bases fit TRBD1. CDR3 size: 15 residues. CDR1 is SGHVS and CDR2 is FQNEAQ in the germline V gene. V lost 2 bases to trimming and J lost 4 bases; unmatched junction nucleotides: 7. CDR3 nucleotide sequence: TGTGCCAGCAGCTTATCGACAGGGAAGGGCTATGGCTACACCTTC. Protein sequence: CASSLSTGKGYGYTF. Filled out from reference TRBV7-8 and TRBJ1-2, the complete variable domain reads GAGVSQSPRYKVAKRGQDVALRCDPISGHVSLFWYQQALGQGPEFLTYFQNEAQLDKSGLPSDRFFAERPEGSVSTLKIQRTQQEDSAVYLCASSLSTGKGYGYTFGSGTRLTVV.

This chain connects TRBV13 to TRBJ2-2, with 9 bases lining up with TRBD2. The CDR3 has 16 amino acids. V lost 5 bases to trimming and J lost 3 bases; unmatched junction nucleotides: 7. CDR1 is PRHDT, CDR2 FYEKMQ, per germline (reference sequence). For the CDR3, the DNA is TGTGCCAGCAGCCAGAAGACTAGCGGCTACACCGGGGAGCTGTTTTTT. This gives the protein CASSQKTSGYTGELFF.